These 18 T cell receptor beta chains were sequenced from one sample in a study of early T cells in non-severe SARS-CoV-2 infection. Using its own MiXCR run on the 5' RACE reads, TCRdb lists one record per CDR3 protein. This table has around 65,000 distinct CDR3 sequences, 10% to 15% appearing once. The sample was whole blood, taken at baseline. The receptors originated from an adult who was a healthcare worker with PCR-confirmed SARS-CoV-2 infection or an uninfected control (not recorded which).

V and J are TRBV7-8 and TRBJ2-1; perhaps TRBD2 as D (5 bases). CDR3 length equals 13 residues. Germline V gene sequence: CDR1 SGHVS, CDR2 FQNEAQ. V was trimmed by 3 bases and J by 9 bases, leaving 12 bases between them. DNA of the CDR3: TGTGCCAGCAGCTTGAGCGGAGGATTTGAGCAGTTCTTC. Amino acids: CASSLSGGFEQFF.

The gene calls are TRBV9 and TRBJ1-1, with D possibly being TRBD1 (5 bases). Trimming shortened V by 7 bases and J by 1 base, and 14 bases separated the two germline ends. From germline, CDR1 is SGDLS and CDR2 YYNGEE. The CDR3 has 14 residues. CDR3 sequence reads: CASGIDSKNTEAFF. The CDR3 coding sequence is TGTGCCAGCGGAATCGACAGCAAGAACACTGAAGCTTTCTTT. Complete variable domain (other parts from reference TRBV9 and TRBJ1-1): DSGVTQTPKHLITATGQRVTLRCSPRSGDLSVYWYQQSLDQGLQFLIQYYNGEERAKGNILERFSAQQFPDLHSELNLSSLELGDSALYFCASGIDSKNTEAFFGQGTRLTVV.

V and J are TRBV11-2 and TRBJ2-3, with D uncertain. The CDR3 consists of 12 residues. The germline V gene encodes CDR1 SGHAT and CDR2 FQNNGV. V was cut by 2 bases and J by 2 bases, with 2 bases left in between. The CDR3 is CASSLITDTQYF. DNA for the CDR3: TGTGCCAGCAGCTTAATCACAGATACGCAGTATTTT.

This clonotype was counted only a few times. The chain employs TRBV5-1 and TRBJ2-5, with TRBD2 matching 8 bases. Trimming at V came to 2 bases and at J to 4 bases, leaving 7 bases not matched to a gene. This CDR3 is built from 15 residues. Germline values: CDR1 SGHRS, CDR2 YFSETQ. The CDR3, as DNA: TGCGCCAGCAGCTTTGCGGGACTAGGGGGAGAGACCCAGTACTTC. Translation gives CASSFAGLGGETQYF.

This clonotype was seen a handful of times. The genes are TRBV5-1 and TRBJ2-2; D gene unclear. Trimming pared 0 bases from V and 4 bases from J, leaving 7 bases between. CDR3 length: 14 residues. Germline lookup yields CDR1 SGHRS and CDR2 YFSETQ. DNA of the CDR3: TGCGCCAGCAGCTTGGGACCTGGCACCGGGGAGCTGTTTTTT. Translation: CASSLGPGTGELFF.

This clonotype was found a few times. The chain's CDR3 is CASSSLLAGVRTDTQYF. The CDR3 region has the DNA TGTGCCAGCAGTTCCCTACTAGCGGGGGTCCGAACAGATACGCAGTATTTT. The chain is built from TRBV28 and TRBJ2-3, with 11 nucleotides matching TRBD2. Germline V gene data show CDR1 as MDHEN and CDR2 as SYDVKM. V dropped 4 bases and J dropped 3; count of bases not matched to a gene: 9. The length of the CDR3 is 17 residues.

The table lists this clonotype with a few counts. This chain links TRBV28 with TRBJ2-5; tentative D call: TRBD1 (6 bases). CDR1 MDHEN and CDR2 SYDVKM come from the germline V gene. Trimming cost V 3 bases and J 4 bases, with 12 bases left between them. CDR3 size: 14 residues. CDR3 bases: TGTGCCAGCAGTTTGGGTAGGGGGTTAGAGACCCAGTACTTC. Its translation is CASSLGRGLETQYF.

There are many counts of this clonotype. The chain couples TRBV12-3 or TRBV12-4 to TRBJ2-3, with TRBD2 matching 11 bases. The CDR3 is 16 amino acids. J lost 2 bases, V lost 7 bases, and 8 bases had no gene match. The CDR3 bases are TGTGCCAGCATCCAGGGACTAGCGGCTTCCACAGATACGCAGTATTTT. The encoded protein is CASIQGLAASTDTQYF.

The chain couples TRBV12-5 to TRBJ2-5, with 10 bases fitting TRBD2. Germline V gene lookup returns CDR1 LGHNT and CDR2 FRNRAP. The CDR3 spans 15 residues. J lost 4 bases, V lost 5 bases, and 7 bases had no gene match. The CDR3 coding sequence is TGTGCTAGTGGTCCAGCGGGAGGGCCTGGAGAGACCCAGTACTTC. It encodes CASGPAGGPGETQYF.

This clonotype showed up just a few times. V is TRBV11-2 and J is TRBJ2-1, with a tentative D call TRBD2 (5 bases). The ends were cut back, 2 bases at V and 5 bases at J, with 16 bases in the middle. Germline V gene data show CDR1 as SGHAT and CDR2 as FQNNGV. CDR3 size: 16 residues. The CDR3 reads CASSLWRGRFDNEQFF. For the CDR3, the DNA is TGTGCCAGCAGCTTATGGCGAGGGAGATTCGACAATGAGCAGTTCTTC.

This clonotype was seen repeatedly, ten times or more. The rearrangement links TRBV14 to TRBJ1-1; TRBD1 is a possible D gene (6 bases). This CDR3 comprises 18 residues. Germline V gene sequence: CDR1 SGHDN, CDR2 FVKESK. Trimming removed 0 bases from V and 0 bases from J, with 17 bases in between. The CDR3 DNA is TGTGCCAGCAGCCAAGATCAGGGACATTTCGGGGTGAACACTGAAGCTTTCTTT. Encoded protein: CASSQDQGHFGVNTEAFF. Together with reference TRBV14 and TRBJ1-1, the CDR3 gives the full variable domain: EAGVTQFPSHSVIEKGQTVTLRCDPISGHDNLYWYRRVMGKEIKFLLHFVKESKQDESGMPNNRFLAERTGGTYSTLKVQPAELEDSGVYFCASSQDQGHFGVNTEAFFGQGTRLTVV.

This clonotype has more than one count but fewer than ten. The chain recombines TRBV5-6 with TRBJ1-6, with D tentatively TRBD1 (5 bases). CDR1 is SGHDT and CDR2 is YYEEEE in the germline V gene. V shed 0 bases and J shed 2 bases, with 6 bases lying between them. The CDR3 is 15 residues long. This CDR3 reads CASSLDRPYNSPLHF. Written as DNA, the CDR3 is TGTGCCAGCAGCTTGGACAGGCCCTATAATTCACCCCTCCACTTT. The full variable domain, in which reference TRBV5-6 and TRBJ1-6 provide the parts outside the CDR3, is DAGVTQSPTHLIKTRGQQVTLRCSPKSGHDTVSWYQQALGQGPQFIFQYYEEEERQRGNFPDRFSGHQFPNYSSELNVNALLLGDSALYLCASSLDRPYNSPLHFGNGTRLTVT.

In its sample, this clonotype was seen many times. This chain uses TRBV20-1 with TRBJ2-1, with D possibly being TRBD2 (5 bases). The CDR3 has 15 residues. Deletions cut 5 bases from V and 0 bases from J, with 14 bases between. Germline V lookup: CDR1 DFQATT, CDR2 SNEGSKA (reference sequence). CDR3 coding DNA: TGCAGTGCTTCCCTCGGGGAGAGCTCCTACAATGAGCAGTTCTTC. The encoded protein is CSASLGESSYNEQFF.

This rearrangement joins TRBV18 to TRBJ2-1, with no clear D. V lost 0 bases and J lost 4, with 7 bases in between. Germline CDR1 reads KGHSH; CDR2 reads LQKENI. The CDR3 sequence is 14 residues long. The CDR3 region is CASSPPLEYNEQFF. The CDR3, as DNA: TGTGCCAGCTCACCACCGTTGGAGTACAATGAGCAGTTCTTC.

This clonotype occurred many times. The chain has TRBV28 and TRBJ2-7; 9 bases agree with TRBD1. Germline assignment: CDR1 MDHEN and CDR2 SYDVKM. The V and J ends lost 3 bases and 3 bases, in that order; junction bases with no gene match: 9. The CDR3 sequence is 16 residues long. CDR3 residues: CASSLPPGTGLYEQYF. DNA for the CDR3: TGTGCCAGCAGTTTGCCTCCCGGGACAGGGCTCTACGAGCAGTACTTC.

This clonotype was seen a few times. The CDR3 coding sequence is TGCAGCGTTGAATCGTATGGCTACACCTTC. This sequence encodes CSVESYGYTF. V and J are TRBV29-1 and TRBJ1-2; D ambiguous. CDR1 and CDR2 (germline): SQVTM, ANQGSEA. Deletions cut 2 bases from V and 5 bases from J, with 3 bases between. This CDR3 has 10 residues. The entire variable domain, with the rest obtained from reference TRBV29-1 and TRBJ1-2, is as follows: SAVISQKPSRDICQRGTSLTIQCQVDSQVTMMFWYRQQPGQSLTLIATANQGSEATYESGFVIDKFPISRPNLTFSTLTVSNMSPEDSSIYLCSVESYGYTFGSGTRLTVV.

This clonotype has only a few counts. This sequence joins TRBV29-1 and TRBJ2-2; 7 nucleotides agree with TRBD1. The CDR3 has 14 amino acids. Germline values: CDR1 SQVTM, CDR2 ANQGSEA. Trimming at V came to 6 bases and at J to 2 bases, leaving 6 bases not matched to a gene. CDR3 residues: CSVEGQYNTGELFF. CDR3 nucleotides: TGCAGCGTCGAGGGACAGTACAACACCGGGGAGCTGTTTTTT.

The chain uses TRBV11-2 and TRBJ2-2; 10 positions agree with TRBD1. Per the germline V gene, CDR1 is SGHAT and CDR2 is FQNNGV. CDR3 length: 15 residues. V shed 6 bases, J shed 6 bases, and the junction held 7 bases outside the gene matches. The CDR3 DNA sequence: TGTGCCAGCAGTTTCCCCGGGACAGGGGCCGGGGAGCTGTTTTTT. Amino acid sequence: CASSFPGTGAGELFF.